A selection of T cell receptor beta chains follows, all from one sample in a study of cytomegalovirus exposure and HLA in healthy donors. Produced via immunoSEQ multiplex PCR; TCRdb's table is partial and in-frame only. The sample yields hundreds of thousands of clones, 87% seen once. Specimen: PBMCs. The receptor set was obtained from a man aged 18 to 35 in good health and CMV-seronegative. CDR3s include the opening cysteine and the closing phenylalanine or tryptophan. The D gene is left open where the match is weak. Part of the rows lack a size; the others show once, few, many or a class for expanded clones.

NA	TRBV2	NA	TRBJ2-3	CASRREGDTQYF	TGTGCCAGCAGACGGGAAGGAGATACGCAGTATTTT
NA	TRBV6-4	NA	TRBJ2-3	CASSDSGLGSTDTQYF	TGTGCCAGCAGTGACTCGGGACTGGGTAGCACAGATACGCAGTATTTT
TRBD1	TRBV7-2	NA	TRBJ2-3	CASSYGTAVEGPHF	TGTGCCAGCAGCTACGGGACAGCGGTCGAGGGACCGCATTTT
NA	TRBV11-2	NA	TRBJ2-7	CASSSAGIGYEQYF	TGTGCCAGCAGCTCAGCAGGTATTGGGTACGAGCAGTACTTC
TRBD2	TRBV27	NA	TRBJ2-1	CASSTKPGLAVNEQFF	TGTGCCAGCAGTACAAAACCGGGACTAGCGGTCAATGAGCAGTTCTTC
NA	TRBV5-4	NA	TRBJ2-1	CASSLDAGEQFF	TGTGCCAGCAGCTTGGATGCGGGGGAGCAGTTCTTC
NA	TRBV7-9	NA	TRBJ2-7	CASNSQGSNEQYF	TGTGCCAGCAACTCACAGGGTTCTAACGAGCAGTACTTC
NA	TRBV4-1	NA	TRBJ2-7	CASSPPPFYEQYF	TGCGCCAGCAGCCCCCCTCCCTTCTACGAGCAGTACTTC
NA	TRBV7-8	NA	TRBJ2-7	CASSFHSGDSYEQYF	TGTGCCAGCAGCTTTCACTCCGGGGACTCCTACGAGCAGTACTTC
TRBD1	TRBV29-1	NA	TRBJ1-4	CSVSPGQGINEKLFF	TGCAGCGTTTCCCCGGGACAGGGGATTAATGAAAAACTGTTTTTT
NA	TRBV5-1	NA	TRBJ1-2	CASSLDSNYGYTF	TGCGCCAGCAGCTTGGACAGTAACTATGGCTACACCTTC
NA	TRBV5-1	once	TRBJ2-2	CASSLAQGSNTGELFF	TGCGCCAGCAGCTTAGCGCAGGGCTCGAACACCGGGGAGCTGTTTTTT
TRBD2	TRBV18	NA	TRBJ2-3	CASSPTSGKGDTQYF	TGTGCCAGCTCACCTACTAGCGGGAAAGGAGATACGCAGTATTTT
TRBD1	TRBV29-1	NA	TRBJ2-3	CSVVDRGLSTDTQYF	TGCAGCGTTGTGGACAGGGGTCTCTCCACAGATACGCAGTATTTT
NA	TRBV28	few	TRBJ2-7	CASSLGSHPLEQYF	TGTGCCAGCAGTTTAGGGAGCCACCCCCTCGAGCAGTACTTC
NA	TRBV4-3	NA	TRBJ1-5	CASKTDRYSNQPQHF	TGCGCCAGCAAGACCGACAGATATAGCAATCAGCCCCAGCATTTT
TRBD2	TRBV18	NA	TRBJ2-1	CASSSGGSYNEQFF	TGTGCCAGCTCAAGCGGGGGATCCTACAATGAGCAGTTCTTC
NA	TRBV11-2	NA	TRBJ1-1	CASSLWEGPNTEAFF	TGTGCCAGCAGCTTATGGGAGGGACCGAACACTGAAGCTTTCTTT
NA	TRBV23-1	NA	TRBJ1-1	CASTRGTNEPSTEAFF	TGCGCCAGCACGAGGGGGACAAATGAACCGTCCACTGAAGCTTTCTTT
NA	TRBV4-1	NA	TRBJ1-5	CASSQIGQNQPQHF	TGCGCCAGCAGCCAAATAGGACAAAATCAGCCCCAGCATTTT
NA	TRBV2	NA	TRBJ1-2	CASKRARGNYGYTF	TGTGCCAGTAAGAGGGCCCGAGGGAACTATGGCTACACCTTC
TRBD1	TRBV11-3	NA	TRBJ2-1	CASSFQGVVPVNEQFF	TGTGCCAGCAGCTTCCAGGGGGTGGTGCCCGTCAATGAGCAGTTCTTC
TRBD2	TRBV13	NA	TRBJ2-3	CASSLRALLASASTDTQYF	TGTGCCAGCAGCTTAAGGGCCTTACTAGCGAGTGCTAGCACAGATACGCAGTATTTT
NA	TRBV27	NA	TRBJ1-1	CASNTWGGNTEAFF	TGTGCCAGCAACACGTGGGGGGGGAACACTGAAGCTTTCTTT